The source of this T cell receptor (beta chain) is a study of T-cell reconstitution after alpha-beta-depleted transplantation in children. Unique molecular identifiers were incorporated into the prepared TCRbeta library. TCRdb processed the PCR reads anew with MiXCR; each CDR3 protein has one entry. Of a few hundred thousand distinct CDR3 sequences in the sample, approximately 12% were seen once. The CDR3 has 12 residues. Trimming took off 9 bases at V and 3 bases at J, with 10 bases between the two ends. From germline, CDR1 is KGHDR and CDR2 SFDVKD. The TCR originated in a human donor who donated a stem cell graft to a child with combined immunodeficiency. This chain uses TRBV24-1 with TRBJ2-5; D is undetermined. The specimen comprised PBMCs from the stem cell graft donor, sampled from the stem cell graft. CDR3 region: CATGRHKETQYF. CDR3 nucleotide sequence: TGTGCCACCGGTCGACACAAAGAGACCCAGTACTTC.